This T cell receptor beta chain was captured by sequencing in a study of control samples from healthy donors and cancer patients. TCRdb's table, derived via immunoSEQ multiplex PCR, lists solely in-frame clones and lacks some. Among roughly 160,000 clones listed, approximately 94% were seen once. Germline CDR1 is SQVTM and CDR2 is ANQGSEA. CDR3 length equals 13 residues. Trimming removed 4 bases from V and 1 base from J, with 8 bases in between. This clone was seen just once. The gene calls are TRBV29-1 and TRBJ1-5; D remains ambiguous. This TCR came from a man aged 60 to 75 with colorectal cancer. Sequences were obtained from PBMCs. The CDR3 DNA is TGCAGCGTTGGGCCGGGGAGCAATCAGCCCCAGCATTTT. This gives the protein CSVGPGSNQPQHF.